The sequence of this T cell receptor beta chain was determined in a study of cytomegalovirus exposure and HLA in healthy donors. In the case of this clone: The antigen is unknown.

Primers for the PCR totalled 60 Vbeta and 13 Jbeta. Sequencing used immunoSEQ multiplex PCR; TCRdb keeps in-frame clones, though not all of them. The sample has 200,000 or so clones; approximately 81% are singletons. Study-wide results and limits: A few chains linked to CMV were shown in vitro to be specific for CMV antigens. The study found most TCR sequences rare, yet found some public TCRs in many donors. Later analysis found that TCR beta chains associated with HLA were more clonally expanded than other, equally common chains. The classifier reportedly diagnosed cytomegalovirus status with high sensitivity and specificity.

This receptor was obtained from a boy aged 5-17 years in good health and CMV-seronegative. Sequences were obtained from PBMCs.

Written as DNA, the CDR3 is TGCGCCAGCAGTCCTCCGGACAGAACAATATCCATGAACACTGAAGCTTTCTTT. Protein sequence: CASSPPDRTISMNTEAFF. The chain has TRBV23-1 and TRBJ1-1; maybe TRBD1 (6 bases). TRBV23-1 counts as an open reading frame of uncertain function. Trimming removed 4 bases at V and 0 bases at J, with 21 bases between. The CDR3 covers 18 residues.